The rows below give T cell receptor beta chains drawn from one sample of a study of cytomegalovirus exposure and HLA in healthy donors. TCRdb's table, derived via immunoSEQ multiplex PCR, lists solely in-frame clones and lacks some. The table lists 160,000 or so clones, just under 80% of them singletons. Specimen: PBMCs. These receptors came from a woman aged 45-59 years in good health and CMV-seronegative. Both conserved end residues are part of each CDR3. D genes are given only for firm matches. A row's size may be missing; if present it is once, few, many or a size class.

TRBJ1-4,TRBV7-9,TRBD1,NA,CASSPGQTKVEKLFF,TGTGCCAGCAGCCCGGGACAGACAAAGGTCGAAAAACTGTTTTTT
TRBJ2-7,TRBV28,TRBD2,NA,CASTSGQGGYEQYF,TGTGCCAGCACCTCTGGGCAGGGAGGGTACGAGCAGTACTTC
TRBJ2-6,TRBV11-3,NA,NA,CASSSPGGANVLTF,TGTGCCAGCAGCTCCCCCGGTGGGGCCAACGTCCTGACTTTC
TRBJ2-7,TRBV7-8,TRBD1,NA,CASSLEQGYEQYF,TGTGCCAGCAGCTTAGAACAGGGGTACGAGCAGTACTTC
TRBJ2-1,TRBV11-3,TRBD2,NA,CASSPTGLAGGGGEQFF,TGTGCCAGCAGCCCCACGGGACTAGCGGGAGGAGGGGGTGAGCAGTTCTTC
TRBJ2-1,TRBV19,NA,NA,CASSIWSGSYNEQFF,TGTGCCAGTAGTATTTGGTCGGGGTCCTACAATGAGCAGTTCTTC
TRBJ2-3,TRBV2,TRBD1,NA,CASSGPSQRQGTYSTDTQYF,TGTGCCAGCAGTGGCCCGAGTCAAAGACAGGGGACCTATAGCACAGATACGCAGTATTTT
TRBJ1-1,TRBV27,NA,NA,CASSLIEGGAEAFF,TGTGCCAGCAGTTTAATAGAGGGTGGGGCTGAAGCTTTCTTT
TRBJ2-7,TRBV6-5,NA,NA,CASSYLGGARNEQYF,TGTGCCAGCAGTTACTTGGGGGGGGCTAGAAACGAGCAGTACTTC
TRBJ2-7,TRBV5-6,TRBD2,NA,CASSPSGGASYEQYF,TGTGCCAGCAGCCCTAGCGGGGGTGCCTCCTACGAGCAGTACTTC
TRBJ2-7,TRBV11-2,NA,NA,CASSSGPTYEQYF,TGTGCCAGCAGCTCCGGTCCCACCTACGAGCAGTACTTC
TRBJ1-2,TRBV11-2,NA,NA,CASSLATTANYGYTF,TGTGCCAGCAGCTTAGCGACGACAGCGAACTATGGCTACACCTTC
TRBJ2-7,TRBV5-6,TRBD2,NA,CASSLAGVGYEQYF,TGTGCCAGCAGCCTTGCGGGGGTCGGGTACGAGCAGTACTTC
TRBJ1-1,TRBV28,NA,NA,CASTQGPRAEAFF,TGTGCCAGCACCCAAGGCCCCAGGGCTGAAGCTTTCTTT
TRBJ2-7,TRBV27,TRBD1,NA,CASRPPGQGNSYEQYF,TGTGCCAGCAGGCCTCCGGGACAGGGAAACTCCTACGAGCAGTACTTC
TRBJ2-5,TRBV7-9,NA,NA,CASSLAQGLQETQYF,TGTGCCAGCAGCTTAGCCCAGGGCTTACAAGAGACCCAGTACTTC
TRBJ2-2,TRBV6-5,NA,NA,CASSYWGPPNTGELFF,TGTGCCAGCAGTTACTGGGGGCCCCCGAACACCGGGGAGCTGTTTTTT
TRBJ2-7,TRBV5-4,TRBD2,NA,CASSEAGGPGEQYF,TGTGCCAGCAGCGAGGCGGGAGGGCCAGGCGAGCAGTACTTC
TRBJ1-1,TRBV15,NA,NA,CAIGGGQGKATEAFF,TGTGCCATTGGGGGTGGTCAGGGGAAGGCCACTGAAGCTTTCTTT
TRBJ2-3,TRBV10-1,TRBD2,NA,CASSDQRGGTDTQYF,TGCGCCAGCAGTGATCAGCGGGGGGGCACAGATACGCAGTATTTT
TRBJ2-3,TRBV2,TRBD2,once,CASGLSIAGGTDTQYF,TGTGCCAGCGGGTTATCAATAGCGGGGGGGACAGATACGCAGTATTTT
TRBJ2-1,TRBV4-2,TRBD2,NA,CASSQWEGPSNEQFF,TGTGCCAGCAGCCAATGGGAGGGGCCCAGCAATGAGCAGTTCTTC
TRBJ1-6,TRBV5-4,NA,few,CASSLVQGWGSPLHF,TGTGCCAGCAGCTTGGTTCAGGGTTGGGGTTCACCCCTCCACTTT
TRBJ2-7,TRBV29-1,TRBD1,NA,CSVVRQGEYEQYF,TGCAGCGTTGTTCGACAGGGGGAATACGAGCAGTACTTC
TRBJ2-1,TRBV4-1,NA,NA,CASSPHLNEQFF,TGCGCCAGCAGCCCCCACCTAAATGAGCAGTTCTTC
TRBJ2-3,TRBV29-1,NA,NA,CSVEDLSTQYF,TGCAGCGTTGAAGATCTATCTACGCAGTATTTT
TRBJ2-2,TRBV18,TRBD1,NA,CASSRTGTVTGELFF,TGTGCCAGCTCAAGGACAGGGACGGTCACCGGGGAGCTGTTTTTT
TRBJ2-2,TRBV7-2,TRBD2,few,CASSRTPGGAGELFF,TGTGCCAGCAGCCGGACCCCGGGAGGGGCCGGGGAGCTGTTTTTT
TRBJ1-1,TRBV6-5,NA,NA,CASSYGFGVGITEAFF,TGTGCCAGCAGTTACGGTTTCGGGGTGGGTATCACTGAAGCTTTCTTT
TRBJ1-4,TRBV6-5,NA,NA,CASSQGQSREKLFF,TGTGCCAGCAGCCAGGGACAATCAAGGGAAAAACTGTTTTTT
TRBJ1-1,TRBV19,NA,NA,CAAGGRLNTEAFF,TGTGCCGCGGGGGGGCGGTTGAACACTGAAGCTTTCTTT
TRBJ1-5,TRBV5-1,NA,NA,CASSFDNSNQPQHF,TGCGCCAGCAGCTTCGACAATAGCAATCAGCCCCAGCATTTT